A single T cell receptor beta chain is shown here with its context. Its antigen remains unidentified. The data were obtained in a study of shared clonotypes between healthy human individuals. Overall study context: Samples came from a couple of female and a few male donors aged 18 to 49. Study outcomes and limitations: In this cohort, only blood was sampled, and tissue repertoires likely differ. Sequencing depth was predicted to influence how clonotypes are shared among donors. Larger estimated richness was generally seen in naive subsets than in memory subsets.

The table came from immunoSEQ multiplex PCR; TCRdb's copy has only in-frame clones and leaves some out. Of hundreds of thousands of clones in the sample, more than 95% were seen once. CDR1 is SEHNR and CDR2 is FQNEAQ in the germline V gene (reference sequence). The CDR3 is 15 residues long. V shed 4 bases and J 5 bases; nucleotides not matched to a gene: 7. The source material was naive CD4+ T cells sorted from blood. Subset denoted: CD45RA+ positively selected. This sequence joins TRBV7-9 and TRBJ2-5; 10 bases fit TRBD2. The receptor comes from a woman in her thirties in good health. The DNA for the CDR3 is TGTGCCAGCAGCTCTAGCGGGAGTGAATATGAGACCCAGTACTTC. This translates into CASSSSGSEYETQYF.